These 32 T cell receptor beta chains originate from one sample sequenced in a study of cytomegalovirus exposure and HLA in healthy donors. Primers: 60 Vbeta forward and 13 Jbeta reverse. This table comes from immunoSEQ multiplex PCR, and its TCRdb copy is limited to in-frame clones, with some not included. Among over 95,000 clones, around 76% were seen once, and the ten largest hold less than 15%. Source material: PBMCs. The receptor set was obtained from a woman in her forties in good health and CMV-seropositive.

The genes are TRBV7-8 and TRBJ1-6; 7 nucleotides agree with TRBD1. J gave up 8 bases and V 3 bases, and 4 bases lay outside the gene matches. The CDR3 has 14 residues. From germline, CDR1 is SGHVS and CDR2 FQNEAQ. The CDR3 here is CASSFTGADSPLHF. The CDR3 DNA sequence: TGTGCCAGCAGCTTTACAGGGGCCGATTCACCCCTCCACTTT. Variable domain in full (rest from reference TRBV7-8 and TRBJ1-6): GAGVSQSPRYKVAKRGQDVALRCDPISGHVSLFWYQQALGQGPEFLTYFQNEAQLDKSGLPSDRFFAERPEGSVSTLKIQRTQQEDSAVYLCASSFTGADSPLHFGNGTRLTVT.

The V call is TRBV19, the J call TRBJ2-2; possibly TRBD2 for D (5 bases). Deletions cut 4 bases from V and 4 bases from J, with 19 bases between. Germline CDR1 and CDR2: LNHDA and SQIVND (reference sequence). The CDR3 is 17 residues long. Written as DNA, the CDR3 is TGTGCCAGTAGTACGGCGGGTTACCGCGAAGCCACCGGGGAGCTGTTTTTT. Translated: CASSTAGYREATGELFF. Complete variable domain (other parts from reference TRBV19 and TRBJ2-2): DGGITQSPKYLFRKEGQNVTLSCEQNLNHDAMYWYRQDPGQGLRLIYYSQIVNDFQKGDIAEGYSVSREKKESFPLTVTSAQKNPTAFYLCASSTAGYREATGELFFGEGSRLTVL.

A word on this clone: In the same sample, other DNA sequences code for this CDR3. This sequence joins TRBV2 and TRBJ2-7; TRBD1 agrees at 9 bases. J was trimmed by 3 bases and V by 2 bases; bases with no gene match: 5. CDR1 SNHLY and CDR2 FYNNEI come from the germline V gene. The CDR3 is made up of 15 amino acids. The CDR3 here is CASSESPGQGYEQYF. For the CDR3, the DNA is TGTGCCAGCAGTGAATCTCCGGGACAGGGCTACGAGCAGTACTTC.

The V and J genes are TRBV7-2 and TRBJ2-2; D may be TRBD2 (6 bases). Germline values: CDR1 SGHTA, CDR2 FQGNSA. This CDR3 comprises 16 residues. Trimming pared 5 bases from V and 1 base from J, leaving 14 bases between. The CDR3 bases are TGTGCCAGCAGCAGGAGGGCCCACCTGAACACCGGGGAGCTGTTTTTT. Translated: CASSRRAHLNTGELFF.

The chain couples TRBV4-1 to TRBJ1-2; possible D gene TRBD1, 5 bases. V gave up 1 base and J gave up 4 bases, with 13 bases separating them. Germline values: CDR1 MGHRA, CDR2 YSYEKL. The CDR3 has 15 residues. CDR3 in DNA: TGCGCCAGCAGCCAAGGCGGGGGGTCGAGCTATGGCTACACCTTC. It is translated as CASSQGGGSSYGYTF.

CDR3 coding DNA: TGTGCCAGCAGCCTTATGGGACAGACTGGAAACACCATATATTTT. Protein product: CASSLMGQTGNTIYF. The chain employs TRBV5-8 and TRBJ1-3; 7 bases line up with TRBD1. CDR3 size: 15 residues. The V and J ends lost 4 bases and 2 bases, in that order; junction bases with no gene match: 6. The germline gives CDR1 SGHTS, CDR2 YDEGEE.

The chain employs TRBV30 and TRBJ1-6; 11 bases match TRBD1. The CDR3 consists of 15 residues. V lost 8 bases to trimming and J lost 10 bases; unmatched junction nucleotides: 13. The germline gives CDR1 GTSNPN, CDR2 SVGIG (reference sequence). This CDR3 reads CATGQGAYLESPLHF. The CDR3 DNA sequence: TGTGCCACCGGACAGGGGGCGTACCTTGAGTCACCCCTCCACTTT.

The chain couples TRBV5-1 to TRBJ1-2; D is uncertain. Germline V gene sequence: CDR1 SGHRS, CDR2 YFSETQ. V gave up 4 bases and J gave up 4 bases, with 11 bases separating them. The CDR3 runs 13 residues. The CDR3 loop is CASSPGEVYGYTF. CDR3 in DNA: TGCGCCAGCAGCCCCGGGGAGGTCTATGGCTACACCTTC.

The chain is built from TRBV19 and TRBJ1-2, with 9 nucleotides matching TRBD1. J lost 9 bases, V lost 6 bases, and 8 bases had no gene match. Germline CDR1 is LNHDA and CDR2 is SQIVND (reference sequence). The CDR3 runs 13 residues. CDR3 residues: CASRGDRASSYTF. CDR3 nucleotide sequence: TGTGCCAGTAGGGGGGACAGGGCTTCGAGCTACACCTTC.

This clone was counted once. The V and J genes are TRBV5-1 and TRBJ2-3, with TRBD1 identical over 7 bases. The J segment lost 0 bases and the V segment lost 0 bases, leaving 4 bases of the junction unmatched. The CDR3 is made up of 16 amino acids. Per the germline V gene, CDR1 is SGHRS and CDR2 is YFSETQ. The CDR3, as DNA: TGCGCCAGCAGCTTGGGAGGGACAGTTAGCACAGATACGCAGTATTTT. As protein: CASSLGGTVSTDTQYF.

The rearrangement joins TRBV5-1 to TRBJ2-1, with 7 bases identical to TRBD1. The CDR3 runs 15 residues. V shed 4 bases and J 3 bases; nucleotides not matched to a gene: 7. CDR1 is SGHRS, CDR2 YFSETQ, per germline. The CDR3 protein is CASSAGTDIYNEQFF. The DNA for the CDR3 is TGCGCCAGCAGCGCCGGGACAGACATCTACAATGAGCAGTTCTTC.

V gene TRBV28 combines with J gene TRBJ2-7; TRBD1 matches 7 bases. CDR1 is MDHEN, CDR2 SYDVKM, per germline. The ends lost 8 bases at V and 3 bases at J; junction bases unmatched: 16. The CDR3 loop spans 16 amino acids. The CDR3 sequence: CASLPAQGYPVYEQYF. The CDR3 DNA is TGTGCCAGCCTGCCAGCACAGGGGTATCCGGTCTACGAGCAGTACTTC.

The chain recombines TRBV30 with TRBJ1-1, with D maybe TRBD1 (6 bases). Germline V gene lookup returns CDR1 GTSNPN and CDR2 SVGIG (reference sequence). V was clipped by 4 bases and J by 4 bases, with 13 bases between them. CDR3 length: 13 amino acids. Written as DNA, the CDR3 is TGTGCCTGGATAATACAGGGCCGCACTGAAGCTTTCTTT. Residues: CAWIIQGRTEAFF. The full variable domain, completed using reference TRBV30 and TRBJ1-1, is SQTIHQWPATLVQPVGSPLSLECTVEGTSNPNLYWYRQAAGRGLQLLFYSVGIGQISSEVPQNLSASRPQDRQFILSSKKLLLSDSGFYLCAWIIQGRTEAFFGQGTRLTVV.

The V gene is TRBV30, the J gene TRBJ1-1; 7 bases agree with TRBD1. From germline, CDR1 is GTSNPN and CDR2 SVGIG (reference sequence). With 3 bases clipped from V and 0 bases from J, the junction kept 1 base outside the gene matches. CDR3 length: 13 residues. The CDR3 nucleotides are TGTGCCTGGAGGGGACAGCTGAACACTGAAGCTTTCTTT. Its translation: CAWRGQLNTEAFF.

The chain joins TRBV30 to TRBJ1-4; D not resolved. CDR3 length equals 12 residues. From germline, CDR1 is GTSNPN and CDR2 SVGIG (reference sequence). Between the trimmed V and J ends, which lost 3 bases and 11 bases, there was a span of 13 bases. DNA for the CDR3: TGTGCCTGGAGAGCAAGCCGAGGGAAACTGTTTTTT. Translation gives CAWRASRGKLFF.

This clone was observed a handful of times. This chain links TRBV7-9 with TRBJ2-5; TRBD2 aligns across 7 bases. The trim removed 5 bases at V and 2 bases at J, leaving 11 bases unmatched. CDR1 SEHNR and CDR2 FQNEAQ come from the germline V gene (reference sequence). The CDR3 covers 16 residues. This CDR3 is CASSRFSGGEQETQYF. The CDR3, as DNA: TGTGCCAGCAGCCGCTTCAGTGGGGGGGAACAAGAGACCCAGTACTTC.

About this clone itself: The junction does not match germline at one end; this may be a read error. This sequence joins TRBV19 and TRBJ1-1; D is possibly TRBD1 (6 bases). Looked up from germline, CDR1 is LNHDA and CDR2 is SQIVND (reference sequence). The CDR3 spans 14 residues. The CDR3, as DNA: TGTGCCAGTAGAATAGGGGACAAGAACACTGAAGCTTTCTTT. Amino acids: CASRIGDKNTEAFF.

The chain recombines TRBV5-1 with TRBJ2-1, with TRBD2 as a possible D gene (6 bases). This CDR3 comprises 20 residues. V was cut by 4 bases and J by 2 bases, with 28 bases left in between. Germline V gene data show CDR1 as SGHRS and CDR2 as YFSETQ. The DNA for the CDR3 is TGCGCCAGCAGCCCCCTCCCGGGACTCCGAACCCTATTAGCCTACAATGAGCAGTTCTTC. The encoded protein is CASSPLPGLRTLLAYNEQFF.

CDR3 bases: TGTGCCAGCAGCTTAGCGGCTGGGAGCTCCTACGAGCAGTACTTC. As protein: CASSLAAGSSYEQYF. V gene TRBV7-9 combines with J gene TRBJ2-7; D perhaps matches TRBD2 (5 bases). Trimming cost V 0 bases and J 0 bases, with 9 bases left between them. This CDR3 region has 15 residues. Germline loops: CDR1 SEHNR, CDR2 FQNEAQ (reference sequence).

This sequence joins TRBV5-1 and TRBJ2-7; no clear D gene. V was shortened by 0 bases and J by 3 bases, with 10 bases between the two germline ends. Germline V gives CDR1 SGHRS, CDR2 YFSETQ. The CDR3 loop spans 14 amino acids. CDR3 in amino acids: CASSLGGRDYEQYF. CDR3 in DNA: TGCGCCAGCAGCTTGGGCGGCAGAGACTACGAGCAGTACTTC.

The chain's CDR3 is CASSQLALQGLSGNTIYF. CDR3 DNA sequence: TGCGCCAGCAGCCAATTGGCCCTACAGGGGCTCTCTGGAAACACCATATATTTT. J is TRBJ1-3 and V is TRBV4-1, with 7 bases that match TRBD1. From germline, CDR1 is MGHRA and CDR2 YSYEKL. The junction had 10 bases not matched to a gene; V was cut back by 2 bases and J by 0 bases. The CDR3 covers 18 residues.

The gene calls are TRBV5-6 and TRBJ2-1; D not resolved. V gave up 4 bases and J gave up 10 bases, with 9 bases separating them. Germline V gene sequence: CDR1 SGHDT, CDR2 YYEEEE. The CDR3 length is 11 residues. This CDR3 reads CASSLLREQFF. Here the CDR3 DNA reads TGTGCCAGCAGCCTATTGCGGGAGCAGTTCTTC.

This chain uses TRBV2 with TRBJ2-3; D might be TRBD2 (6 bases). This CDR3 has 15 amino acids. V lost 7 bases to trimming and J lost 0 bases, with 14 bases between them. Germline V CDR1 and CDR2: SNHLY, FYNNEI. This CDR3 is CASTEGLISTDTQYF. DNA for the CDR3: TGTGCCAGCACCGAAGGACTAATTAGCACAGATACGCAGTATTTT.

The chain carries TRBV6-6 and TRBJ1-1; 8 bases align to TRBD1. Germline assignment: CDR1 MNHNY and CDR2 SVGAGI (reference sequence). The CDR3 totals 15 residues. After removal of 5 bases from V and 2 bases from J, the junction contained 7 bases not matched to a gene. CDR3 sequence reads: CASSDRGEGNTEAFF. The CDR3 DNA reads TGTGCCAGCAGTGACAGGGGTGAAGGTAACACTGAAGCTTTCTTT.

J is TRBJ2-7 and V is TRBV5-1; the D gene is possibly TRBD1 (6 bases). This CDR3 comprises 14 residues. The germline V and J ends were trimmed by 5 bases and 3 bases, with 15 bases remaining between them. Germline CDR1 SGHRS, CDR2 YFSETQ. Written as DNA, the CDR3 is TGCGCCAGCAGTCCAGGGGATATGGACTACGAGCAGTACTTC. Protein: CASSPGDMDYEQYF. Filled out from reference TRBV5-1 and TRBJ2-7, the complete variable domain reads KAGVTQTPRYLIKTRGQQVTLSCSPISGHRSVSWYQQTPGQGLQFLFEYFSETQRNKGNFPGRFSGRQFSNSRSEMNVSTLELGDSALYLCASSPGDMDYEQYFGPGTRLTVT.

The rearrangement uses TRBV30 and TRBJ1-2; weak D call: TRBD1 (5 bases). Germline assignment: CDR1 GTSNPN and CDR2 SVGIG (reference sequence). Deletions cut 1 base from V and 6 bases from J, with 12 bases between. The CDR3 loop spans 13 amino acids. CDR3 nucleotides: TGTGCCTGGAGTGGGCGGGGCGCGCATGGCTACACCTTC. This translates into CAWSGRGAHGYTF.

A single count supports this clone. Because the CDR3's place on the DNA is in doubt, the DNA is left out and the CDR3 is given as listed by TCRdb. The chain combines TRBV14 with TRBJ2-2; the table's D call, TRBD2, was not checked against the DNA. CDR1 is SGHDN and CDR2 is FVKESK in the germline V gene. The CDR3 spans 13 amino acids, including both terminal residues. The CDR3 protein is CASSPLRAGELFF.

This clone appeared once. The V and J genes are TRBV12-5 and TRBJ2-7; the D is unclear. Trimming took off 3 bases at V and 0 bases at J, with 9 bases between the two ends. This CDR3 contains 14 residues. CDR1 is LGHNT, CDR2 FRNRAP, per germline. CDR3 protein: CASGFIENSYEQYF. The CDR3 nucleotides read TGTGCTAGTGGTTTCATAGAGAACTCCTACGAGCAGTACTTC.

The V and J genes are TRBV9 and TRBJ2-2; 11 bases match TRBD2. Germline trimming cut 2 bases from V and 8 bases from J; bases unmatched to any gene: 14. Germline V gene sequence: CDR1 SGDLS, CDR2 YYNGEE. The CDR3 contains 18 residues. The CDR3 loop reads CASSVDPTLAGGRGELFF. The CDR3 DNA follows: TGTGCCAGCAGCGTGGACCCCACATTAGCGGGGGGGCGGGGGGAGCTGTTTTTT.

CDR3 coding DNA: TGTGCCTGGAGACAGACAGGGCCCCTTCCCTATGGCTACACCTTC. It specifies CAWRQTGPLPYGYTF. The V gene is TRBV30, the J gene TRBJ1-2; 7 bases are a match to TRBD1. Trimming removed 3 bases from V and 4 bases from J; junction bases left unmatched: 11. Germline CDR1 GTSNPN, CDR2 SVGIG (reference sequence). The CDR3 extends over 15 amino acids.

This chain connects TRBV5-1 to TRBJ1-1, with D possibly being TRBD1 (5 bases). The germline CDR1 and CDR2 sequences are SGHRS and YFSETQ. V gave up 2 bases and J gave up 2 bases, with 10 bases separating them. The CDR3 covers 14 residues. The chain's CDR3 is CASSLQATNTEAFF. The CDR3 bases are TGCGCCAGCAGCTTACAGGCAACCAACACTGAAGCTTTCTTT.

This CDR3 is CASSRQSMNTEAFF. The CDR3 coding sequence is TGTGCCAGCAGTCGACAGAGCATGAACACTGAAGCTTTCTTT. The chain has TRBV6-5 and TRBJ1-1; possibly TRBD1 for D (5 bases). This CDR3 comprises 14 residues. Deletions cut 5 bases from V and 0 bases from J, with 10 bases between. The germline V gene encodes CDR1 MNHEY and CDR2 SVGAGI.